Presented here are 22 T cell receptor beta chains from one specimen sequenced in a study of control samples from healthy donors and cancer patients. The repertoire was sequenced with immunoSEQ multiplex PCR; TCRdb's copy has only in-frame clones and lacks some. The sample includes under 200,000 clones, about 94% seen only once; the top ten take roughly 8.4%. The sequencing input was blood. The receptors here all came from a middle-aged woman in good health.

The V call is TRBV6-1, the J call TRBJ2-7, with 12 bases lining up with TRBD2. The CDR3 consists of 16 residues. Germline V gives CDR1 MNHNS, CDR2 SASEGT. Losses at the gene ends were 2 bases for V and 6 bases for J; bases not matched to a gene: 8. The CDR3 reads CASSETTSGSPGEQYF. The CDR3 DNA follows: TGTGCCAGCAGTGAAACGACTAGCGGGAGCCCAGGCGAGCAGTACTTC.

The CDR3 nucleotides read TGTGCCAGCAGGGACAGCTTTAGGATGAACACTGAAGCTTTCTTT. Its protein is CASRDSFRMNTEAFF. The rearrangement links TRBV6-5 to TRBJ1-1, with a tentative D call TRBD1 (6 bases). V was pared by 6 bases and J by 0 bases, with 14 bases between. The CDR3 totals 15 residues. Germline CDR1 is MNHEY and CDR2 is SVGAGI.

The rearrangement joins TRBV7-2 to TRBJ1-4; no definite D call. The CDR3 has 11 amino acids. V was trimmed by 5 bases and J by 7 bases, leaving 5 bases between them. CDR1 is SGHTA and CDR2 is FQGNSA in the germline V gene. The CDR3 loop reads CASSPSEKLFF. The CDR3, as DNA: TGTGCCAGCAGCCCCTCTGAAAAACTGTTTTTT.

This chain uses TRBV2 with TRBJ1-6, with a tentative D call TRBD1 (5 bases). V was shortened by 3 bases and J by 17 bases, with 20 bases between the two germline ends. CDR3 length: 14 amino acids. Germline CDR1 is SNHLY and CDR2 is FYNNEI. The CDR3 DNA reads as TGTGCCAGCAGTGAGGGAACTCTGGGGGGGATAATCCACTTT. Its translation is CASSEGTLGGIIHF.

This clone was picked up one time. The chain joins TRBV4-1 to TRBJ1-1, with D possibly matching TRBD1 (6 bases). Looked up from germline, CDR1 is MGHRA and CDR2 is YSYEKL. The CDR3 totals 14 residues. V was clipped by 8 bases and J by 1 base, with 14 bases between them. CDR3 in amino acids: CASQWGRQNTEAFF. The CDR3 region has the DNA TGCGCCAGCCAGTGGGGGCGGCAGAACACTGAAGCTTTCTTT.

Written as DNA, the CDR3 is TGTGCCAGCAGCTTATTTCACAAGAACACTGAAGCTTTCTTT. Protein sequence: CASSLFHKNTEAFF. This chain links TRBV7-2 with TRBJ1-1; D unclear. The CDR3 is 14 residues long. In germline, CDR1 is SGHTA, CDR2 FQGNSA. Deletions cut 2 bases from V and 1 base from J, with 8 bases between.

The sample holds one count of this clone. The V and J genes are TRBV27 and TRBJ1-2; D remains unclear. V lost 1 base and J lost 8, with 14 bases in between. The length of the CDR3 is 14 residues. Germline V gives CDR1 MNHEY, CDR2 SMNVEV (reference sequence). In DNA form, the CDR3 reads TGTGCCAGCAGTTTATTGCACCCACCCCGCGGCTACACCTTC. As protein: CASSLLHPPRGYTF.

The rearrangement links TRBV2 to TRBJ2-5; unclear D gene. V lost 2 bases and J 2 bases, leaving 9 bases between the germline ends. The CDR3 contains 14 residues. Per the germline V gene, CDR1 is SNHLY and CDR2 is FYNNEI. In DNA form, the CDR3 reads TGTGCCAGCAGTGAAAGAGCCGATCAAGAGACCCAGTACTTC. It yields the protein CASSERADQETQYF.

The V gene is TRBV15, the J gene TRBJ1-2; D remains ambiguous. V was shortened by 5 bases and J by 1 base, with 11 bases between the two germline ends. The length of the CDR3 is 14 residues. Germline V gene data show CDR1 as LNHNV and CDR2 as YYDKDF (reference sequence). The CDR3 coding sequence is TGTGCCACCAGCCCGAAAAAGGATAACTATGGCTACACCTTC. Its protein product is CATSPKKDNYGYTF.

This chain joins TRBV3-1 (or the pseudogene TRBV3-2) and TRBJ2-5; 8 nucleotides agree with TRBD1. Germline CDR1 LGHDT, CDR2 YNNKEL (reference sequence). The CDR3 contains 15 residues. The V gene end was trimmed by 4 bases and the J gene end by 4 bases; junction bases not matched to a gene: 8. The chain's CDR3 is CASSPRTGSTETQYF. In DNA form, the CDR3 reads TGTGCCAGCAGCCCCCGGACAGGGAGTACAGAGACCCAGTACTTC.

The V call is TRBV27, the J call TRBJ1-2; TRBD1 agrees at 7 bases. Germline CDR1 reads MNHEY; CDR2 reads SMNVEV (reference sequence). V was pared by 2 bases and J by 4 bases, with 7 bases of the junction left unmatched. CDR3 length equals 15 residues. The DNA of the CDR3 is TGTGCCAGCAGTTTAACAGGGGTGGACGTCTATGGCTACACCTTC. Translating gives CASSLTGVDVYGYTF.

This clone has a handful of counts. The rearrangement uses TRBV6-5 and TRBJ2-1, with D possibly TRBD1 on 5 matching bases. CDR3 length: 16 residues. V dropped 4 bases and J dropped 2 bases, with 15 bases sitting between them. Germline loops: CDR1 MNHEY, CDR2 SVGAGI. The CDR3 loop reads CASSSQGALTYNEQFF. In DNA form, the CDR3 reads TGTGCCAGCAGTTCCCAAGGGGCATTAACCTACAATGAGCAGTTCTTC.

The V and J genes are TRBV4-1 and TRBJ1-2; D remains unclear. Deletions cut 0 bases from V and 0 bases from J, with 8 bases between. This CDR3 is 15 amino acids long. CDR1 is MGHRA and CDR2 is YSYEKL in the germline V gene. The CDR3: CASSQEASTNYGYTF. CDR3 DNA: TGCGCCAGCAGCCAAGAGGCCAGCACTAACTATGGCTACACCTTC.

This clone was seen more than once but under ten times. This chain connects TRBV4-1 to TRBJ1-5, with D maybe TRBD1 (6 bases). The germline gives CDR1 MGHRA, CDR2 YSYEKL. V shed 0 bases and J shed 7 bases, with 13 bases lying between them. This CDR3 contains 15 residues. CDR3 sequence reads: CASSQDSQGIQPQHF. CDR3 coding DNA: TGCGCCAGCAGCCAAGATTCACAGGGTATACAGCCCCAGCATTTT.

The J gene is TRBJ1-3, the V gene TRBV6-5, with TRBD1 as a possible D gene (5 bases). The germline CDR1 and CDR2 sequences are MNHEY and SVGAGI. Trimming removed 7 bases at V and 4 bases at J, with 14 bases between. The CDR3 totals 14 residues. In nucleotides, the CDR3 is TGTGCCAGCACAGCCCGGGACGGAGGAAACACCATATATTTT. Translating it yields CASTARDGGNTIYF.

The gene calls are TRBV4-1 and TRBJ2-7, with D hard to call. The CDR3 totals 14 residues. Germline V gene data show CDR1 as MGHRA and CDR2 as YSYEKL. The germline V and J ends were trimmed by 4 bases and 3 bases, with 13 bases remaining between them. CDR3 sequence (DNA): TGCGCCAGCAGCCTCTACCCTGACCGCTACGAGCAGTACTTC. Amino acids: CASSLYPDRYEQYF.

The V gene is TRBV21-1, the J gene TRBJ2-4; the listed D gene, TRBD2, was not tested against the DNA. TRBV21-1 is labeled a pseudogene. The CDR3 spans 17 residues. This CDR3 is CASSKGRTLLAKNIQYF. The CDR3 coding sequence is TGTGCCAGCAGCAAAGGGAGGACTCTACTAGCCAAAAACATTCAGTACTTC.

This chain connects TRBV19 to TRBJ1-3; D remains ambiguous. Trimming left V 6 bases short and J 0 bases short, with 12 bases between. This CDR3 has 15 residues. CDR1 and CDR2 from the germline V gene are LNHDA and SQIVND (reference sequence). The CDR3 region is CASRSSGSSGNTIYF. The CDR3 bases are TGTGCCAGTAGGAGCTCGGGCAGCTCTGGAAACACCATATATTTT.

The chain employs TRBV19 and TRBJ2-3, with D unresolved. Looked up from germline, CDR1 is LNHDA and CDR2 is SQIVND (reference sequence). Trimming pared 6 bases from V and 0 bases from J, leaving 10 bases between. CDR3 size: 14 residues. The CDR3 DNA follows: TGTGCCAGTAGCTTTACCACTAGCACAGATACGCAGTATTTT. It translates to CASSFTTSTDTQYF.

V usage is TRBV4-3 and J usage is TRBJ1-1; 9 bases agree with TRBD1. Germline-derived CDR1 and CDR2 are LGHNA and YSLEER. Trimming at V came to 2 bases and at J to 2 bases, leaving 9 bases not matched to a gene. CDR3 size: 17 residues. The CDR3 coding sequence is TGCGCCAGCAGCCAATCACGGACAGGGGCAGCCAACACTGAAGCTTTCTTT. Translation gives CASSQSRTGAANTEAFF.

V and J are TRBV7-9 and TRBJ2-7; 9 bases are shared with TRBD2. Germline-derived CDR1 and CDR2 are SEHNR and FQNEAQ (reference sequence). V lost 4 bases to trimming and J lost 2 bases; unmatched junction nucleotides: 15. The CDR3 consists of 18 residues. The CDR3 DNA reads TGTGCCAGCAGCTCAAGGTGGTCTAGCGGGACCGACGCCTACGAGCAGTACTTC. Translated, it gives CASSSRWSSGTDAYEQYF.

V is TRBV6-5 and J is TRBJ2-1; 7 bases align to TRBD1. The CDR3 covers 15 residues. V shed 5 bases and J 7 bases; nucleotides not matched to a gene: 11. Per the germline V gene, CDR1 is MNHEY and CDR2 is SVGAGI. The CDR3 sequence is CASSQTGTASNEQFF. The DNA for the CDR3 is TGTGCCAGCAGTCAAACCGGGACAGCGTCTAATGAGCAGTTCTTC.